The next 11 T cell receptor beta chains were all read from a single sample in a study of a mutant IDH1 vaccine in newly diagnosed glioma (dated by TCRdb to about 2021). The sample's time point label, in plain terms: week 35, safety follow-up. Each vaccine dose, consisting of 300 ug of a 20-mer mutant IDH1 peptide in Montanide, was administered subcutaneously with topical imiquimod. Their target antigens are unknown. The library was made by the immunoSEQ multiplex PCR assay. Not all clones reach the TCRdb copy of this immuneACCESS table, which keeps in-frame sequences only. Checked studies attribute under half of the gap to unresolved V genes and leave the rest unexplained. The sample yields tens of thousands of clones; 85% to 95% were counted once. Jointly, the top ten make up 2% to 2.5% of the sample. Source: PBMCs, taken from a glioma patient whose treatment included an IDH1 peptide vaccine. Receptors originate from a man aged 50 to 59 with glioma.

This sequence joins TRBV5-6 and TRBJ2-1; D is perhaps TRBD1 (7 bases). The V end was cut by 4 bases, the J end by 1 base, with 12 bases between. Per germline, CDR1 SGHDT and CDR2 YYEEEE. The CDR3 length is 15 residues. The CDR3 coding sequence is TGTGCCAGCAGCCCCAGGGGGGTATCCTACAATGAGCAGTTCTTC. Protein: CASSPRGVSYNEQFF.

The J gene is TRBJ2-3, the V gene TRBV4-2; D is unclear. Trimming took off 0 bases at V and 3 bases at J, with 4 bases between the two ends. The CDR3 spans 13 residues. Germline CDR1 reads LGHNA; CDR2 reads YNFKEQ. Here the CDR3 DNA reads TGTGCCAGCAGCCAAGATGGAACAGATACGCAGTATTTT. Encoded protein: CASSQDGTDTQYF.

This clone has only one observation. V usage is TRBV9 and J usage is TRBJ2-2, with D possibly being TRBD1 or TRBD2 (5 bases each). V dropped 3 bases and J dropped 6 bases, with 15 bases sitting between them. CDR1 SGDLS and CDR2 YYNGEE come from the germline V gene. The CDR3 loop spans 15 amino acids. The CDR3 region is CASSAAAGTPGELFF. The CDR3 DNA follows: TGTGCCAGCAGCGCCGCCGCCGGGACCCCCGGGGAGCTGTTTTTT.

This rearrangement joins TRBV14 to TRBJ1-3; D is ambiguous. This CDR3 is 17 amino acids long. With 1 base removed from V and 5 bases from J, the gap between germline ends came to 18 bases. Germline CDR1 is SGHDN and CDR2 is FVKESK. The CDR3 sequence is CASSQVPSNLKRNTIYF. The CDR3 DNA reads as TGTGCCAGCAGCCAAGTCCCCTCCAACCTGAAAAGAAACACCATATATTTT.

The chain carries TRBV6-5 and TRBJ2-2, with D possibly being TRBD1 (5 bases). The germline V and J ends were trimmed by 3 bases and 5 bases, with 13 bases remaining between them. Per the germline V gene, CDR1 is MNHEY and CDR2 is SVGAGI. The CDR3 has 15 residues. The CDR3 sequence is CASSYFTGSTGELFF. Written as DNA, the CDR3 is TGTGCCAGCAGTTATTTCACAGGCTCAACCGGGGAGCTGTTTTTT.

V is TRBV30 and J is TRBJ2-1; 12 positions agree with TRBD2. The junction had 11 bases not matched to a gene; V was cut back by 4 bases and J by 4 bases. Germline CDR1 is GTSNPN and CDR2 is SVGIG (reference sequence). The CDR3 has 17 residues. The CDR3 here is CAWTSARTSGVYNEQFF. CDR3 sequence (DNA): TGTGCCTGGACCAGTGCGAGGACTAGCGGGGTTTACAATGAGCAGTTCTTC.

The CDR3 nucleotides are TGTGCCAGCAGTGAAGGAGGTGCGTACGAGCAGTACTTC. Amino acids: CASSEGGAYEQYF. The chain employs TRBV6-5 and TRBJ2-7; D might be TRBD2 (5 bases). The germline CDR1 and CDR2 sequences are MNHEY and SVGAGI. Trimming pared 5 bases from V and 4 bases from J, leaving 12 bases between. The CDR3 loop spans 13 amino acids.

In its sample, this clone was seen a few times. V gene TRBV2 combines with J gene TRBJ1-5, with D possibly being TRBD1 (6 bases). Trimming cost V 4 bases and J 1 base, with 14 bases left between them. This CDR3 has 16 amino acids. Germline CDR1 and CDR2: SNHLY and FYNNEI. This CDR3 reads CASSGSLGGSNQPQHF. For the CDR3, the DNA is TGTGCCAGCAGTGGTTCATTAGGGGGAAGCAATCAGCCCCAGCATTTT.

The chain joins TRBV13 to TRBJ2-7; the match to TRBD2 covers 12 bases. Germline trimming cut 5 bases from V and 7 bases from J; bases unmatched to any gene: 9. This CDR3 is 15 amino acids long. CDR1 and CDR2 (germline): PRHDT, FYEKMQ (reference sequence). CDR3 amino acids: CASSLTSGRFEEQYF. CDR3 in DNA: TGTGCCAGCAGCCTTACTAGCGGGAGGTTCGAAGAGCAGTACTTC.

The chain employs TRBV29-1 and TRBJ2-1; D possibly corresponds to TRBD2 (5 bases). CDR1 SQVTM and CDR2 ANQGSEA come from the germline V gene. Trimming pared 7 bases from V and 0 bases from J, leaving 16 bases between. The CDR3 extends over 15 amino acids. This CDR3 reads CSGSGVGSSYNEQFF. The DNA for the CDR3 is TGCAGCGGAAGCGGAGTAGGCAGCTCCTACAATGAGCAGTTCTTC.

The DNA for the CDR3 is TGTGCCAGCTCACCGACCGGGGGAGAGACCCAGTACTTC. It encodes CASSPTGGETQYF. V is TRBV18 and J is TRBJ2-5; D is possibly TRBD2 (6 bases). The CDR3 loop spans 13 amino acids. Germline values: CDR1 KGHSH, CDR2 LQKENI. Trimming stripped 3 bases from V and 4 bases from J, with 9 bases between.